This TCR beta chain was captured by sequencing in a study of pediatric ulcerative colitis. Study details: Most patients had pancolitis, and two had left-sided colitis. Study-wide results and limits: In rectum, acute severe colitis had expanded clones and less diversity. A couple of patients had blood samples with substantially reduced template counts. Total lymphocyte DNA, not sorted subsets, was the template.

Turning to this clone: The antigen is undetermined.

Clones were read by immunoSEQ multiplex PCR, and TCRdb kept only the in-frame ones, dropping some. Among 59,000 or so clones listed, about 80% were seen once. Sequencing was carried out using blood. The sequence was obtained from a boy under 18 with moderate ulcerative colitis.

The CDR3 DNA reads TGTGCCAGCAGCCCGTTCGGACAACTGACAACCTATGGCTACACCTTC. Its translation is CASSPFGQLTTYGYTF. V usage is TRBV5-6 and J usage is TRBJ1-2, with D perhaps matching TRBD1 (5 bases). Germline CDR1 reads SGHDT; CDR2 reads YYEEEE. The CDR3 has 16 amino acids. V was pared by 4 bases and J by 4 bases, with 20 bases between.